The TCR beta chain described here comes from a study of T cell responses to AZD1222 COVID-19 vaccine. Study-wide findings and caveats: Clonal diversity may have been underestimated, and the donors were mostly white British, with more females than males. A reported finding is that nearly half of spike-specific TCRs target unmutated variant regions. Spike regions recognized by vaccine-associated CD4 TCRs spanned the protein, led by 160-218 and 743-854.

With 4 bases clipped from V and 7 bases from J, the junction kept 11 bases outside the gene matches. The CDR3 has 15 amino acids. CDR1 and CDR2 (germline): SGHDN, FVKESK. Data came from immunoSEQ multiplex PCR; TCRdb stores just in-frame clones and leaves some out. The repertoire has 100,000 to 110,000 clones, around nine tenths of them found once; the top ten carry under 2%. Points on this clone: Its antigen is still unknown.

V gene TRBV14 combines with J gene TRBJ2-7; the match to TRBD1 covers 9 bases. The TCR originated in an adult in good health. The sequencing used peripheral blood, collected on day 0 of AZD1222 vaccination. The DNA for the CDR3 is TGTGCCAGCAGCCGCCGGGACAGGGAGGTCTGGGAGCAGTACTTC. Residues: CASSRRDREVWEQYF.